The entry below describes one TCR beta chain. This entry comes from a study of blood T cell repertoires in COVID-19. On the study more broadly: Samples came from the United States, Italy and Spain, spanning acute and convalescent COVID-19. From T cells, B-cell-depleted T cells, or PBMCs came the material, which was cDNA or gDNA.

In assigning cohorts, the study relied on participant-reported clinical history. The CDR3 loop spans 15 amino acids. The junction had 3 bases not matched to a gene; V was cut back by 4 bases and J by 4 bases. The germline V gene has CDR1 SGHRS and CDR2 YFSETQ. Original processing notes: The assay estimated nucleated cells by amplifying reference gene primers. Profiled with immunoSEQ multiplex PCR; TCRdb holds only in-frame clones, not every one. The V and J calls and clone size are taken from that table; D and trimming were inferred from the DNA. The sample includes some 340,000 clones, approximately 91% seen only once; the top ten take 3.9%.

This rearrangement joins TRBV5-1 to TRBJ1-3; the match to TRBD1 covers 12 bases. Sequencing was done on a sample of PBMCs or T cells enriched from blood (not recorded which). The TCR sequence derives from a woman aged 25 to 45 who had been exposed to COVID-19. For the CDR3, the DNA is TGCGCCAGCAGCCGGGACAGGGGGCAAGGAAACACCATATATTTT. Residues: CASSRDRGQGNTIYF.